This TCR beta chain was sequenced during a study of OX40 agonist ivuxolimab in advanced cancers. For the study at large: Three dose-escalation patients had partial responses: one with hepatocellular carcinoma and two with cutaneous melanoma. General observations from the study: The study did not work out the antigen specificity of the expanded peripheral T cells.

This CDR3 contains 15 residues. Germline V gene lookup returns CDR1 MNHEY and CDR2 SMNVEV (reference sequence). Trimming pared 3 bases from V and 2 bases from J, leaving 13 bases between. Details on this clone: Its target is not known.

The assay was immunoSEQ multiplex PCR, and TCRdb's table has in-frame clones only and misses some. The data show 90,000 to 130,000 clones, about 91% seen once. The J gene is TRBJ2-5, the V gene TRBV27; D is perhaps TRBD1 (5 bases). Specimen: CD4+ or CD8+ T cells sorted from blood, collected in a trial of the OX40 agonist ivuxolimab. This TCR was sampled from an adult with an advanced solid tumor such as melanoma, head and neck, liver or kidney cancer. The CDR3 spells CASSFRPGFQETQYF. In nucleotides, the CDR3 is TGTGCCAGCAGTTTCAGACCAGGGTTTCAAGAGACCCAGTACTTC.